One and the same sample provided the 10 T cell receptor beta chains below, sequenced in a study of blood T cell repertoires in COVID-19. The protocol was immunoSEQ multiplex PCR, while the TCRdb copy is restricted to in-frame clones and leaves out a portion. The sample yields 250,000 to 300,000 clones, roughly 91% seen once. Input material: PBMCs or T cells enriched from blood (not recorded which). Receptors were obtained from a middle-aged man who had recovered from COVID-19.

This clone was counted at least ten times. The genes are TRBV5-6 and TRBJ2-3; 9 bases match TRBD2. Germline loops: CDR1 SGHDT, CDR2 YYEEEE. V dropped 0 bases and J dropped 6; count of bases not matched to a gene: 8. The CDR3 is 16 amino acids. The CDR3, as DNA: TGTGCCAGCAGCTTGGGGCTAGCGGGACCTAGCGATACGCAGTATTTT. This codes for CASSLGLAGPSDTQYF.

This chain uses TRBV15 with TRBJ2-5; D perhaps matches TRBD2 (7 bases). V lost 0 bases and J lost 5, with 22 bases in between. Germline V gene sequence: CDR1 LNHNV, CDR2 YYDKDF (reference sequence). CDR3 length equals 18 residues. CDR3 in DNA: TGTGCCACCAGCAGAGATATAGGAAGGGGGAGGGCCAGTGAGACCCAGTACTTC. This sequence encodes CATSRDIGRGRASETQYF.

The chain employs TRBV29-1 and TRBJ2-2; TRBD1 aligns across 9 bases. The V gene's germline CDR1 is SQVTM and CDR2 ANQGSEA. CDR3 length: 15 residues. Trimming cost V 1 base and J 6 bases; bases outside gene matches: 6. CDR3 region: CSVEGTGGAAGELFF. The CDR3 region has the DNA TGCAGCGTTGAAGGCACAGGGGGCGCGGCCGGGGAGCTGTTTTTT.

This chain connects TRBV2 to TRBJ1-1, with TRBD1 matching 8 bases. Trimming cost V 8 bases and J 7 bases; bases outside gene matches: 12. Germline-derived CDR1 and CDR2 are SNHLY and FYNNEI. The CDR3 loop spans 14 amino acids. CDR3 protein: CASGALTGESEAFF. In nucleotides, the CDR3 is TGTGCCAGCGGCGCTTTGACAGGGGAAAGTGAAGCTTTCTTT. The full variable domain, rest sourced from reference TRBV2 and TRBJ1-1, is EPEVTQTPSHQVTQMGQEVILRCVPISNHLYFYWYRQILGQKVEFLVSFYNNEISEKSEIFDDQFSVERPDGSNFTLKIRSTKLEDSAMYFCASGALTGESEAFFGQGTRLTVV.

The chain combines TRBV2 with TRBJ1-1, with D uncertain. The CDR3 consists of 18 residues. Per the germline V gene, CDR1 is SNHLY and CDR2 is FYNNEI. Trimming removed 7 bases at V and 4 bases at J, with 28 bases between. The DNA of the CDR3 is TGTGCCAGCACGAGGTCCTATCACCTCCCCACGCGGAGCACTGAAGCTTTCTTT. Its protein is CASTRSYHLPTRSTEAFF.

This clone occurred a few times. The V and J genes are TRBV10-1 and TRBJ2-5; no clear D gene. CDR1 is WNHNN, CDR2 SYGVQD, per germline (reference sequence). The CDR3 has 12 residues. The V and J ends lost 4 bases and 3 bases respectively, with 6 bases between them. CDR3 sequence (DNA): TGCGCCAGCAGTGGATCAGAAGAGACCCAGTACTTC. The encoded protein is CASSGSEETQYF.

V and J are TRBV23-1 and TRBJ1-1, with a weak D call TRBD1 (5 bases). TRBV23-1 is an open reading frame whose function is uncertain. The CDR3 loop spans 14 amino acids. V lost 2 bases to trimming and J lost 1 base, with 8 bases between them. This CDR3 reads CASSQRGGNTEAFF. CDR3 nucleotides: TGCGCCAGCAGTCAACGCGGGGGGAACACTGAAGCTTTCTTT.

This clone was detected only a few times. This rearrangement joins TRBV11-1 to TRBJ2-3; 13 bases line up with TRBD2. Germline-derived CDR1 and CDR2 are SGHAT and FQDESV (reference sequence). CDR3 size: 16 residues. With 3 bases clipped from V and 2 bases from J, the junction kept 2 bases outside the gene matches. In DNA, the CDR3 is TGTGCCAGCAGCTTTGGACTAGCGGGAGTCACAGATACGCAGTATTTT. This sequence encodes CASSFGLAGVTDTQYF.

The genes are TRBV12-5 and TRBJ1-5; D remains ambiguous. Germline lookup yields CDR1 LGHNT and CDR2 FRNRAP. The CDR3 consists of 15 residues. Trimming stripped 6 bases from V and 4 bases from J, with 16 bases between. CDR3 coding DNA: TGTGCTAGTGGAGGGCTGTCCAGGACTAATCAGCCCCAGCATTTT. This translates into CASGGLSRTNQPQHF.

The CDR3: CASSGWTGSGSNQPQHF. CDR3 bases: TGTGCCAGTAGTGGGTGGACAGGTTCGGGGAGCAATCAGCCCCAGCATTTT. The chain links TRBV19 to TRBJ1-5, with TRBD1 matching over 7 bases. V shed 5 bases, J shed 1 base, and the junction held 11 bases outside the gene matches. Germline CDR1 LNHDA, CDR2 SQIVND (reference sequence). This CDR3 spans 17 amino acids.